The rows below give T cell receptor beta chains drawn from one sample of a study of blood T cell repertoires in COVID-19. Clones were read by immunoSEQ multiplex PCR, and TCRdb kept only the in-frame ones, dropping some. The sample lists around 300,000 clones, 90% seen once, with 3.5% to 4.5% in the top ten. Specimen: PBMCs or T cells enriched from blood (not recorded which). Source of these receptors: a woman younger than 35 with acute COVID-19. Each CDR3 is given with its conserved first and last residue. A D gene is named only where the DNA matches it firmly. For some rows the clone size is stated as once, few or many, or as a class when expanded; others skip it.

J gene	D gene	V gene	clone size	CDR3 protein	CDR3 DNA
TRBJ1-2	.	TRBV24-1	once	CATSDPQSQYGYTF	TGTGCCACCAGTGATCCTCAGTCTCAGTATGGCTACACCTTC
TRBJ2-3	.	TRBV6-6	.	CASSYAADTQYF	TGTGCCAGCAGTTACGCGGCAGATACGCAGTATTTT
TRBJ1-1	.	TRBV13	.	CASSQEGEAFF	TGTGCCAGCAGCCAGGAGGGTGAAGCTTTCTTT
TRBJ2-7	.	TRBV28	once	CAGGAIGYEQYF	TGTGCCGGCGGGGCCATTGGCTACGAGCAGTACTTC
TRBJ1-5	.	TRBV3-1/TRBV3-2	.	CASSQDPEGNQPQHF	TGTGCCAGCAGCCAAGATCCCGAGGGCAATCAGCCCCAGCATTTT
TRBJ1-1	TRBD1	TRBV5-1	.	CASSFGTGVTEAFF	TGCGCCAGCAGCTTCGGGACAGGGGTTACTGAAGCTTTCTTT
TRBJ1-3	.	TRBV13	.	CASSSRQISGNTIYF	TGTGCCAGCAGCTCCCGACAGATCTCTGGAAACACCATATATTTT
TRBJ2-3	.	TRBV30	.	CAGDRDFLDTQYF	TGTGCCGGGGACCGGGACTTTTTAGATACGCAGTATTTT
TRBJ1-5	.	TRBV6-5	.	CASTRDRPVNQPQHF	TGTGCCAGCACCCGAGACAGACCGGTCAATCAGCCCCAGCATTTT
TRBJ2-7	TRBD1	TRBV28	.	CASSYGTAFYEQYF	TGTGCCAGCAGTTACGGGACAGCTTTCTACGAGCAGTACTTC
TRBJ2-7	.	TRBV28	.	CASSLSRDYEQYF	TGTGCCAGCAGTCTGTCACGGGACTACGAGCAGTACTTC